This is a list of T cell receptor beta chains from one sample in a study of blood T cell repertoires in COVID-19. The assay was immunoSEQ multiplex PCR, and TCRdb's table has in-frame clones only and misses some. Among roughly 430,000 clones, about 88% were seen once, and the ten largest hold 1.4% to 1.5%. Sample: PBMCs or T cells enriched from blood (not recorded which). The receptors originated from a woman aged 18-29 years who had been exposed to COVID-19. Each CDR3 is given with its conserved first and last residue. A D gene is named only where the DNA matches it firmly. Clone size, where shown, is once, few, many, or a class for clones that have expanded.

clone size	V gene	J gene	D gene	CDR3 protein	CDR3 DNA
NA	TRBV5-6	TRBJ2-3	NA	CASSLVGPRGDTQYF	TGTGCCAGCAGCTTGGTGGGGCCCAGGGGAGATACGCAGTATTTT
NA	TRBV20-1	TRBJ1-3	NA	CSASSPRDGNTIYF	TGCAGTGCTAGTTCGCCCAGGGATGGAAACACCATATATTTT
NA	TRBV24-1	TRBJ1-5	TRBD1	CATSDRDRGPNRERYSNQPQHF	TGTGCCACCAGTGACCGGGACAGGGGCCCAAACCGTGAACGATATAGCAATCAGCCCCAGCATTTT
NA	TRBV6-5	TRBJ2-1	NA	CALQRPINNEQFF	TGTGCCTTACAGCGGCCGATCAACAATGAGCAGTTCTTC
NA	TRBV29-1	TRBJ1-1	NA	CSVDGGDYTEAFF	TGCAGCGTTGACGGAGGAGACTACACTGAAGCTTTCTTT
NA	TRBV7-8	TRBJ2-1	NA	CASSLAPAGNEQFF	TGTGCCAGCAGCTTAGCGCCGGCGGGAAATGAGCAGTTCTTC
NA	TRBV6-2/TRBV6-3	TRBJ2-5	NA	CASSSRGGPQETQYF	TGTGCCAGCAGTTCCCGCGGGGGCCCGCAAGAGACCCAGTACTTC
NA	TRBV20-1	TRBJ2-7	NA	CSASPSYEQYF	TGCAGTGCTAGCCCTAGCTACGAGCAGTACTTC
NA	TRBV10-2	TRBJ2-7	TRBD2	CASSDPPSGDSYEQYF	TGCGCCAGCAGTGACCCCCCCAGCGGGGATTCCTACGAGCAGTACTTC
NA	TRBV6-2/TRBV6-3	TRBJ2-7	TRBD2	CASSRLAGDSYEQYF	TGTGCCAGCAGTCGACTAGCGGGGGATTCCTACGAGCAGTACTTC
NA	TRBV13	TRBJ2-1	NA	CASSLGPGEQFF	TGTGCCAGCAGCTTAGGTCCGGGGGAGCAGTTCTTC
once	TRBV11-3	TRBJ2-3	TRBD2	CASSLNPSGGQYF	TGTGCCAGCAGCTTGAACCCTAGCGGGGGGCAGTATTTT
NA	TRBV5-1	TRBJ2-5	NA	CASSNIPGQETQYF	TGCGCCAGCAGCAACATCCCCGGGCAAGAGACCCAGTACTTC